This TCR beta chain was observed in a study of control samples from healthy donors and cancer patients. This CDR3 region has 14 residues. Trimming cost V 3 bases and J 2 bases; bases outside gene matches: 4. Germline V lookup: CDR1 SGHRS, CDR2 YFSETQ. The method was immunoSEQ multiplex PCR; TCRdb's version includes in-frame clones alone and lacks a portion of them. The sample includes some 150,000 clones, roughly 89% seen only once; the top ten take approximately 7%. The sequenced sample was blood. This TCR was sampled from a man aged 18-30 years in good health. This chain connects TRBV5-1 to TRBJ1-1; 7 bases fit TRBD1. Here the CDR3 DNA reads TGCGCCAGCAGCTCGACAGGGATAAACACTGAAGCTTTCTTT. This translates into CASSSTGINTEAFF.